This TCR beta chain was captured in a study of blood T cell repertoires in COVID-19. Unmatched junction bases numbered 14, after V lost 7 bases and J lost 2 bases. Germline V gene sequence: CDR1 SGHVS, CDR2 FQNEAQ. This CDR3 is built from 18 residues. TCRdb keeps only in-frame clones here, not all; method: immunoSEQ multiplex PCR. The sample holds about 66,000 clones; about four fifths are singletons and the top ten take almost 10%. Sequenced material: peripheral blood. This clonotype was sampled from a human donor in a cohort sampled during active COVID-19. This chain joins TRBV7-8 and TRBJ2-5; 12 nucleotides agree with TRBD2. CDR3 bases: TGTGCCAGCACCACCTTGCGGGGGGGACTAGCGGGTCAAGAGACCCAGTACTTC. This gives the protein CASTTLRGGLAGQETQYF.